This T cell receptor beta chain was sequenced in a study of identical twins. This clonotype was detected only a few times. Its target is not known. The V gene's germline CDR1 is SQVTM and CDR2 ANQGSEA. CDR3 length: 12 residues. Trimming pared 7 bases from V and 4 bases from J, leaving 13 bases between. Study-level findings and limits: Twin-shared out-of-frame alpha sequences were enriched for low generation probability.

Via MiXCR, TCRdb re-called the 5' RACE reads, giving one row per CDR3 protein. In the table there are 400,000 to 650,000 distinct CDR3 sequences, approximately 22% of which are singletons. This same sample was also taken into another study, of T cells expressing NK-cell markers.

Sequencing input: CD4+ T cells sorted from blood. This clonotype was obtained from a woman in her late teens or twenties in good health. The rearrangement uses TRBV29-1 and TRBJ2-5; D is possibly TRBD1 (6 bases). The CDR3 protein is CSAREGGETQYF. Here the CDR3 DNA reads TGCAGCGCCCGGGAAGGGGGAGAGACCCAGTACTTC.